The 26 T cell receptor beta chains listed next were all sequenced from one sample in a study of spatial heterogeneity in lung cancer. From the 5' RACE reads, TCRdb called clonotypes with MiXCR, one entry per CDR3 protein. The sample comprises about 120,000 distinct CDR3 sequences, 12% of which are singletons, and over 15% rests with the top ten. Specified time point: blood at routine non-recurrence follow-up after resection. TCRs were sequenced from unsorted whole RNA of tumor, nontumor lung or PBMC. Sequenced here: PBMCs, sampled at follow-up. Every receptor here comes from a male donor with early-stage non-small cell lung cancer.

CDR3 protein: CASSIPSGASTDTQYF. In DNA, the CDR3 is TGTGCCAGTAGTATACCCAGCGGGGCTAGCACAGATACGCAGTATTTT. V is TRBV19 and J is TRBJ2-3; 7 bases align to TRBD2. CDR1 is LNHDA and CDR2 is SQIVND in the germline V gene (reference sequence). The CDR3 totals 16 residues. V lost 2 bases and J lost 0; bases outside the gene matches: 5.

The sample holds a few counts of this clonotype. The chain combines TRBV3-1 with TRBJ2-7; D might be TRBD2 (6 bases). This CDR3 has 14 residues. Per the germline V gene, CDR1 is LGHDT and CDR2 is YNNKEL (reference sequence). V was trimmed by 4 bases and J by 1 base, leaving 11 bases between them. CDR3 coding DNA: TGTGCCAGCAGCCTAGACGGGGGTTCCTACGAGCAGTACTTC. Translated, it gives CASSLDGGSYEQYF.

This clonotype came up a few times. The chain has TRBV5-1 and TRBJ1-2; D remains ambiguous. V was cut by 0 bases and J by 0 bases, with 12 bases left in between. CDR1 and CDR2 (germline): SGHRS, YFSETQ. This CDR3 contains 16 residues. Here the CDR3 reads CASSLAQAATNYGYTF. The DNA of the CDR3 is TGCGCCAGCAGCTTGGCCCAGGCAGCGACTAACTATGGCTACACCTTC.

This clonotype was picked up a small number of times. The rearrangement uses TRBV20-1 and TRBJ2-6, with unresolved D. In germline, CDR1 is DFQATT, CDR2 SNEGSKA (reference sequence). V was cut by 4 bases and J by 0 bases, with 7 bases left in between. There are 14 residues in the CDR3. For the CDR3, the DNA is TGCAGTGCTAAGCGCCCCTCTGGGGCCAACGTCCTGACTTTC. Translating it yields CSAKRPSGANVLTF.

This clonotype was recorded a few times. The rearrangement joins TRBV20-1 to TRBJ2-7; the D gene is possibly TRBD2 (6 bases). Germline V CDR1 and CDR2: DFQATT, SNEGSKA (reference sequence). This CDR3 contains 13 residues. Trimming removed 0 bases at V and 2 bases at J, with 8 bases between. The CDR3, as DNA: TGCAGTGCTAGAGATCGCGGGACCTACGAGCAGTACTTC. Translating gives CSARDRGTYEQYF.

The chain recombines TRBV25-1 with TRBJ2-2; 12 nucleotides agree with TRBD1. V shed 4 bases, J shed 6 bases, and the junction held 15 bases outside the gene matches. The CDR3 spans 19 residues. Germline V CDR1 and CDR2: MGHDK, SYGVNS. The CDR3 DNA reads TGTGCCAGCAGTGGTGGGACAGGGGGCGTGTGGGGTAGCTCCGGGGAGCTGTTTTTT. This codes for CASSGGTGGVWGSSGELFF.

The CDR3: CSARDLGSLYNEQFF. The CDR3 coding sequence is TGCAGTGCTAGAGATCTGGGCTCCCTCTACAATGAGCAGTTCTTC. The chain is built from TRBV20-1 and TRBJ2-1; D is unresolved. CDR3 length: 15 residues. The ends were cut back, 0 bases at V and 3 bases at J, with 12 bases in the middle. Looked up from germline, CDR1 is DFQATT and CDR2 is SNEGSKA (reference sequence).

The gene calls are TRBV7-3 and TRBJ2-2; D is unresolved. Germline V CDR1 and CDR2: SGHTA, FQGTGA. V lost 4 bases to trimming and J lost 4 bases, with 4 bases between them. The CDR3 has 12 amino acids. The CDR3 protein is CASSSRTGELFF. DNA for the CDR3: TGTGCCAGCAGCTCCCGCACCGGGGAGCTGTTTTTT.

The chain has TRBV20-1 and TRBJ2-7; D is ambiguous. Trimming left V 5 bases short and J 4 bases short, with 6 bases between. The V gene's germline CDR1 is DFQATT and CDR2 SNEGSKA (reference sequence). The CDR3 has 10 amino acids. CDR3 DNA sequence: TGCAGTGCTGCACAATACGAGCAGTACTTC. Protein sequence: CSAAQYEQYF.

At least ten counts were recorded for this clonotype. The gene calls are TRBV2 and TRBJ2-1; no reliable D call. The CDR3 length is 13 residues. V was clipped by 5 bases and J by 2 bases, with 7 bases between them. Germline-derived CDR1 and CDR2 are SNHLY and FYNNEI. For the CDR3, the DNA is TGTGCCAGCAGTCCCGACCCCTACAATGAGCAGTTCTTC. Encoded protein: CASSPDPYNEQFF.

This clonotype was seen many times. An end of the junction differs from the germline gene, which may be a read error. The DNA for the CDR3 is TGCAGTGCGAGTGGGACAGGCAATGAGCCCCAGCATTTT. Protein product: CSASGTGNEPQHF. The chain has TRBV20-1 and TRBJ1-5, with 8 positions matching TRBD1. The CDR3 runs to 13 residues. Germline loops: CDR1 DFQATT, CDR2 SNEGSKA (reference sequence).

This sequence joins TRBV6-5 and TRBJ2-1, with 12 bases aligning to TRBD2. CDR3 length equals 16 residues. V lost 7 bases and J lost 2; bases outside the gene matches: 6. Germline lookup yields CDR1 MNHEY and CDR2 SVGAGI. This CDR3 is CASKKGLAGPYNEQFF. CDR3 DNA: TGTGCCAGCAAAAAGGGACTAGCGGGTCCCTACAATGAGCAGTTCTTC.

This clonotype was seen ten or more times. The chain uses TRBV7-3 and TRBJ2-2; D remains unclear. V lost 3 bases to trimming and J lost 0 bases, with 5 bases between them. This CDR3 region has 14 residues. Per germline, CDR1 SGHTA and CDR2 FQGTGA. CDR3 region: CASSFTPNTGELFF. DNA for the CDR3: TGTGCCAGCAGCTTTACCCCGAACACCGGGGAGCTGTTTTTT.

A few counts support this clonotype. This chain uses TRBV6-5 with TRBJ1-1; 8 bases fit TRBD1. Germline CDR1 MNHEY, CDR2 SVGAGI. This CDR3 comprises 15 residues. The V and J ends lost 0 bases and 4 bases, in that order; junction bases with no gene match: 4. The CDR3 DNA follows: TGTGCCAGCAGTTACTCCCCAGGGGGCGGCACTGAAGCTTTCTTT. Residues: CASSYSPGGGTEAFF.

This clonotype was detected only a few times. The chain couples TRBV6-5 to TRBJ2-7; TRBD1 matches 8 bases. Trimming removed 5 bases from V and 0 bases from J; junction bases left unmatched: 15. Looked up from germline, CDR1 is MNHEY and CDR2 is SVGAGI. The CDR3 is 18 amino acids. The CDR3 is CASSNRRTGQARSYEQYF. CDR3 DNA sequence: TGTGCCAGCAGTAACCGCCGGACGGGACAGGCCCGCTCCTACGAGCAGTACTTC.

This clonotype was seen at least ten times. The rearrangement uses TRBV27 and TRBJ2-3, with D perhaps given as TRBD1 or TRBD2 (5 bases each). V lost 0 bases to trimming and J lost 3 bases, with 13 bases between them. CDR3 size: 16 residues. Germline V gives CDR1 MNHEY, CDR2 SMNVEV (reference sequence). The CDR3 DNA reads TGTGCCAGCAGTTTATCGAGAGGGAAGGGGACAGATACGCAGTATTTT. The encoded protein is CASSLSRGKGTDTQYF.

V gene TRBV12-3 or TRBV12-4 combines with J gene TRBJ1-6; a possible D gene is TRBD1 (5 bases). The length of the CDR3 is 15 residues. V was trimmed by 2 bases and J by 7 bases, leaving 12 bases between them. The CDR3 sequence is CASSLKGQGNSPLHF. CDR3 bases: TGTGCCAGCAGTTTAAAGGGCCAGGGCAATTCACCCCTCCACTTT.

Only a few counts were recorded for this clonotype. V is TRBV20-1 and J is TRBJ2-2, with D possibly called TRBD1 or TRBD2 (6 bases each). Germline V gives CDR1 DFQATT, CDR2 SNEGSKA (reference sequence). This CDR3 is 17 amino acids long. The V end was cut by 6 bases, the J end by 1 base, with 21 bases between. The CDR3 DNA follows: TGCAGTGCGGACTCCCGGCGGGACACCAGGAACACCGGGGAGCTGTTTTTT. Translating gives CSADSRRDTRNTGELFF.

The genes are TRBV6-1 and TRBJ1-1; D is undetermined. This CDR3 spans 13 amino acids. V lost 3 bases and J lost 10, with 15 bases in between. Germline lookup yields CDR1 MNHNS and CDR2 SASEGT. The DNA for the CDR3 is TGTGCCAGCAGTGAGGAAAAGGGTCTGGGAGCTTTCTTT. It yields the protein CASSEEKGLGAFF.

V gene TRBV4-3 combines with J gene TRBJ2-7; D remains ambiguous. Germline V gene lookup returns CDR1 LGHNA and CDR2 YSLEER. CDR3 length equals 13 residues. V was shortened by 0 bases and J by 3 bases, with 6 bases between the two germline ends. The chain's CDR3 is CASSQEASYEQYF. As DNA, the CDR3 is TGCGCCAGCAGCCAAGAAGCCAGCTACGAGCAGTACTTC.

V usage is TRBV2 and J usage is TRBJ2-1; D not certain. V was cut by 9 bases and J by 6 bases, with 15 bases left in between. Germline CDR1 reads SNHLY; CDR2 reads FYNNEI. The CDR3 is 13 residues long. CDR3 nucleotides: TGTGCCAGTGACGAAAGGGTCGGCAATGAGCAGTTCTTC. It codes for CASDERVGNEQFF.

This clonotype was seen at least ten times. The J gene is TRBJ2-1, the V gene TRBV4-2, with TRBD2 matching 11 bases. The CDR3 is 16 residues long. V trimming: 0 bases; J trimming: 8 bases; junction bases outside the gene matches: 6. CDR1 and CDR2 (germline): LGHNA, YNFKEQ. CDR3 amino acids: CASSQDVAGGPDEQFF. Written as DNA, the CDR3 is TGTGCCAGCAGCCAAGATGTAGCGGGGGGGCCCGATGAGCAGTTCTTC.

The rearrangement joins TRBV3-1 to TRBJ1-2; possibly TRBD1 for D (5 bases). The germline V gene encodes CDR1 LGHDT and CDR2 YNNKEL (reference sequence). The CDR3 totals 16 residues. V dropped 0 bases and J dropped 8 bases, with 19 bases sitting between them. CDR3 in DNA: TGTGCCAGCAGCCAAGAAATTTGGTCAGGGTTTCGAGGCTACACCTTC. Translated, it gives CASSQEIWSGFRGYTF.

This clonotype came up a few times. The chain is built from TRBV5-1 and TRBJ2-3; TRBD2 matches 13 bases. V shed 0 bases and J 8 bases; nucleotides not matched to a gene: 6. The CDR3 totals 16 residues. CDR1 and CDR2 (germline): SGHRS, YFSETQ. CDR3 sequence: CASSLAPGLAGTTQYF. The CDR3 DNA follows: TGCGCCAGCAGCTTGGCCCCGGGACTAGCGGGGACTACGCAGTATTTT.

At least ten counts were recorded for this clonotype. This chain joins TRBV11-1 and TRBJ2-7; 9 bases align to TRBD1. The ends lost 5 bases at V and 3 bases at J; junction bases unmatched: 8. Germline CDR1 SGHAT, CDR2 FQDESV (reference sequence). This CDR3 has 15 amino acids. Here the CDR3 DNA reads TGTGCCAGCAGCCCATTGGGACAGGGCGACTACGAGCAGTACTTC. This sequence encodes CASSPLGQGDYEQYF.

V is TRBV19 and J is TRBJ1-5; no clear D. Trimming removed 5 bases from V and 7 bases from J, with 9 bases in between. This CDR3 is built from 12 residues. Germline loops: CDR1 LNHDA, CDR2 SQIVND (reference sequence). The CDR3 loop reads CASSVPRQPQHF. Here the CDR3 DNA reads TGTGCCAGTAGTGTCCCGCGGCAGCCCCAGCATTTT.